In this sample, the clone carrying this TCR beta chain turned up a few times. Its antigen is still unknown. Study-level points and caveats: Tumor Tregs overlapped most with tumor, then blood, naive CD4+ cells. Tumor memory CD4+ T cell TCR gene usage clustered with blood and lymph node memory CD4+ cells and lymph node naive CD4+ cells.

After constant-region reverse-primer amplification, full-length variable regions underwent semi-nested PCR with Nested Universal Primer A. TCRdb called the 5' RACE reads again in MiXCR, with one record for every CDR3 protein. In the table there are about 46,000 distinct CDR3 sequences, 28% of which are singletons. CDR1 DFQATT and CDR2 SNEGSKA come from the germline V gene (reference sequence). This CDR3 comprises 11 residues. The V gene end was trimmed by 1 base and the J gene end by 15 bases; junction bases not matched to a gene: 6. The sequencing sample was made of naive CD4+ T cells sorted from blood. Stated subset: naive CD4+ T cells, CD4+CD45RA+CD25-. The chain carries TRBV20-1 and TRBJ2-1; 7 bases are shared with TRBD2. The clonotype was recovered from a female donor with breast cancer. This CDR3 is CSARAGLGAFF. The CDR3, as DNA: TGCAGTGCTAGAGCCGGACTAGGGGCGTTCTTC.